The 27 T cell receptor beta chains below all came from one sample that was sequenced in a study of T-cell reconstitution after alpha-beta-depleted transplantation in children. Unique molecular identifiers featured in how the TCRbeta library was prepared. TCRdb reanalysed the PCR reads using MiXCR and keeps one entry per CDR3 protein. The sample comprises about 97,000 distinct CDR3 sequences, around 7% of which are singletons, and 15% to 20% rests with the top ten. This material consisted of PBMCs, taken before TCRalphabeta/CD19-depleted stem cell transplant. Receptors originate from a boy aged 2 to 10 with acute lymphoblastic leukemia, due to receive a stem cell transplant.

This clonotype was picked up a small number of times. V usage is TRBV12-3 or TRBV12-4 and J usage is TRBJ1-5; 10 nucleotides align to TRBD1. V lost 7 bases to trimming and J lost 9 bases; unmatched junction nucleotides: 6. The CDR3 loop spans 13 amino acids. CDR3 in DNA: TGTGCCAGCACCCGGACAGGGGGAGGGCCCCAGCATTTT. This gives the protein CASTRTGGGPQHF.

In its sample, this clonotype was seen many times. This chain joins TRBV4-3 and TRBJ2-7; 8 nucleotides line up with TRBD1. Germline lookup yields CDR1 LGHNA and CDR2 YSLEER. With 0 bases clipped from V and 6 bases from J, the junction kept 10 bases outside the gene matches. The CDR3 extends over 16 amino acids. The CDR3 sequence is CASSQDRFDRGCEQYF. The CDR3 coding sequence is TGCGCCAGCAGCCAAGATCGGTTTGACAGGGGCTGCGAGCAGTACTTC.

This clonotype occurred many times. The chain carries TRBV4-2 and TRBJ1-4; no reliable D call. Deletions cut 1 base from V and 14 bases from J, with 17 bases between. The CDR3 spans 14 residues. Germline assignment: CDR1 LGHNA and CDR2 YNFKEQ. In DNA, the CDR3 is TGTGCCAGCAGCCAAGCCGGCCTAGGAATCGGGCTGTTTTTT. It translates to CASSQAGLGIGLFF.

At least ten counts were recorded for this clonotype. V gene TRBV7-2 combines with J gene TRBJ1-6; perhaps TRBD1 as D (5 bases). The CDR3 totals 13 residues. V lost 2 bases and J 10 bases, leaving 9 bases between the germline ends. Germline CDR1 reads SGHTA; CDR2 reads FQGNSA. The CDR3 region has the DNA TGTGCCAGCAGCTTATTGGGGGGGTCACCCCTCCACTTT. This translates into CASSLLGGSPLHF.

This clonotype came up many times. J is TRBJ1-1 and V is TRBV7-9; D is uncertain. Germline V lookup: CDR1 SEHNR, CDR2 FQNEAQ (reference sequence). The V and J ends lost 11 bases and 4 bases respectively, with 17 bases between them. The CDR3 spans 13 residues. The CDR3: CAGGGGLGTEAFF. The CDR3 DNA follows: TGTGCCGGCGGTGGAGGTCTAGGCACTGAAGCTTTCTTT.

This clonotype was detected many times. V and J are TRBV6-2 or TRBV6-3 and TRBJ2-7, with TRBD1 identical over 9 bases. Germline CDR1 MNHEY, CDR2 SVGEGT. This CDR3 has 14 amino acids. The V and J ends lost 7 bases and 5 bases, in that order; junction bases with no gene match: 9. This CDR3 is CASNPTGGSDEQYF. The CDR3 region has the DNA TGTGCCAGCAATCCAACAGGGGGCTCGGACGAGCAGTACTTC.

This clonotype was seen many times. The chain employs TRBV25-1 and TRBJ2-1, with D perhaps given as TRBD1 or TRBD2 (6 bases each). Germline CDR1 and CDR2: MGHDK and SYGVNS. Trimming shortened V by 3 bases and J by 5 bases, and 14 bases separated the two germline ends. This CDR3 has 15 amino acids. The CDR3 region has the DNA TGTGCCAGCAGTGACCTGGGGGGCAGCAACAATGAGCAGTTCTTC. It translates to CASSDLGGSNNEQFF.

The genes are TRBV20-1 and TRBJ2-7; D may correspond to TRBD1 or TRBD2 (7 bases each). This CDR3 spans 16 amino acids. The germline V gene encodes CDR1 DFQATT and CDR2 SNEGSKA (reference sequence). Between the trimmed V and J ends, which lost 6 bases and 2 bases, there was a span of 23 bases. The CDR3 loop reads CSASPERDRSTYEQYF. CDR3 sequence (DNA): TGCAGTGCCTCACCAGAGCGGGACAGATCGACCTACGAGCAGTACTTC.

The V call is TRBV9, the J call TRBJ2-5; TRBD1 matches 11 bases. Germline V lookup: CDR1 SGDLS, CDR2 YYNGEE. V was clipped by 4 bases and J by 4 bases; unmatched bases: 6. The CDR3 is 15 amino acids. The CDR3 is CASSPRDRGAETQYF. In DNA form, the CDR3 reads TGTGCCAGCAGCCCCCGGGACAGGGGGGCAGAGACCCAGTACTTC.

This clonotype showed up just a few times. The V call is TRBV19, the J call TRBJ1-1; D unresolved. Per the germline V gene, CDR1 is LNHDA and CDR2 is SQIVND (reference sequence). The V and J ends lost 7 bases and 0 bases respectively, with 9 bases between them. CDR3 length equals 13 residues. The CDR3 is CASTPTMNTEAFF. The CDR3 DNA follows: TGTGCCAGTACCCCGACCATGAACACTGAAGCTTTCTTT.

This clonotype has at least ten counts. The genes are TRBV12-3 or TRBV12-4 and TRBJ2-7; unclear D gene. V lost 3 bases, J lost 4 bases, and 19 bases lay in between. CDR3 length: 16 amino acids. The CDR3 DNA reads TGTGCCAGCAGTTTGAGTCCTAGGAGTTCTCTTTACGAGCAGTACTTC. This codes for CASSLSPRSSLYEQYF.

This clonotype has just a few counts. The V gene is TRBV20-1, the J gene TRBJ2-7, with TRBD1 identical over 7 bases. With V trimmed by 0 bases and J by 6 bases, 8 bases remained unmatched. There are 14 residues in the CDR3. The germline V gene has CDR1 DFQATT and CDR2 SNEGSKA (reference sequence). The DNA of the CDR3 is TGCAGTGCTAGAGACCGACAGGGTGAGGGCGAGCAGTACTTC. It is translated as CSARDRQGEGEQYF.

V gene TRBV7-6 combines with J gene TRBJ2-1; 7 nucleotides agree with TRBD1. The ends lost 2 bases at V and 5 bases at J; junction bases unmatched: 18. The germline V gene has CDR1 SGHVS and CDR2 FNYEAQ. The CDR3 spans 19 residues. CDR3 sequence (DNA): TGTGCCAGCAGCTTAAGACAGGGTAGATCTGGGTGGGAACACAATGAGCAGTTCTTC. It codes for CASSLRQGRSGWEHNEQFF. Together with reference TRBV7-6 and TRBJ2-1, the CDR3 gives the full variable domain: GAGVSQSPRYKVTKRGQDVALRCDPISGHVSLYWYRQALGQGPEFLTYFNYEAQQDKSGLPNDRFSAERPEGSISTLTIQRTEQRDSAMYRCASSLRQGRSGWEHNEQFFGPGTRLTVL.

This clonotype showed up just a few times. The chain combines TRBV5-6 with TRBJ1-4, with D perhaps TRBD1 (6 bases). Germline values: CDR1 SGHDT, CDR2 YYEEEE. There are 13 residues in the CDR3. V lost 2 bases and J lost 6, with 8 bases in between. CDR3 nucleotide sequence: TGTGCCAGCAGCTTAAGGGGGTATGAAAAACTGTTTTTT. Its protein product is CASSLRGYEKLFF.

This clonotype came up many times. The chain links TRBV12-3 or TRBV12-4 to TRBJ1-1; D is unresolved. Trimming left V 4 bases short and J 5 bases short, with 11 bases between. The CDR3 extends over 13 amino acids. The CDR3 is CASSSGPGTEAFF. The CDR3 coding sequence is TGTGCCAGCAGTTCCGGACCTGGGACTGAAGCTTTCTTT.

The sample holds a few counts of this clonotype. V gene TRBV7-3 combines with J gene TRBJ2-7, with 8 bases that match TRBD2. This CDR3 is built from 16 residues. The V and J ends lost 5 bases and 2 bases, in that order; junction bases with no gene match: 11. Germline CDR1 SGHTA, CDR2 FQGTGA. The CDR3 loop reads CASSPQQRGHTYEQYF. The CDR3 nucleotides are TGTGCCAGCAGCCCCCAGCAGCGGGGGCATACCTACGAGCAGTACTTC.

This chain connects TRBV14 to TRBJ2-3, with 10 bases aligning to TRBD2. The trim removed 4 bases at V and 3 bases at J, leaving 10 bases unmatched. The germline V gene has CDR1 SGHDN and CDR2 FVKESK. There are 17 residues in the CDR3. The CDR3 DNA reads as TGTGCCAGCAGCCGCCAGCGGGGGGGCCGTAGGACAGATACGCAGTATTTT. Translation: CASSRQRGGRRTDTQYF. Full variable domain (rest looked up from reference TRBV14 and TRBJ2-3): EAGVTQFPSHSVIEKGQTVTLRCDPISGHDNLYWYRRVMGKEIKFLLHFVKESKQDESGMPNNRFLAERTGGTYSTLKVQPAELEDSGVYFCASSRQRGGRRTDTQYFGPGTRLTVL.

The chain carries TRBV2 and TRBJ1-4; 9 bases are shared with TRBD1. This CDR3 has 15 amino acids. J lost 5 bases, V lost 6 bases, and 7 bases had no gene match. From germline, CDR1 is SNHLY and CDR2 FYNNEI. The CDR3 reads CASSRSGTGNEKLFF. The CDR3 nucleotides read TGTGCCAGCAGCCGATCCGGGACAGGGAATGAAAAACTGTTTTTT. Based on the CDR3 plus reference TRBV2 and TRBJ1-4, the full variable domain is EPEVTQTPSHQVTQMGQEVILRCVPISNHLYFYWYRQILGQKVEFLVSFYNNEISEKSEIFDDQFSVERPDGSNFTLKIRSTKLEDSAMYFCASSRSGTGNEKLFFGSGTQLSVL.

This clonotype appeared many times. This chain uses TRBV12-3 or TRBV12-4 with TRBJ2-1; 11 positions match TRBD2. There are 14 residues in the CDR3. J lost 7 bases, V lost 5 bases, and 4 bases had no gene match. CDR3 sequence (DNA): TGTGCCAGCAGTACTAGCGGGGGCGGGAATGAGCAGTTCTTC. Translating it yields CASSTSGGGNEQFF.

Details on this clonotype: The junction departs from germline at one end; a sequencing error may be responsible. The chain employs TRBV10-2 and TRBJ2-7; D possibly matches TRBD1 or TRBD2 (6 bases each). There are 15 residues in the CDR3. Germline V gene data show CDR1 as WSHSY and CDR2 as SAAADI. The CDR3 here is CGSTPPGAASYEQYF. As DNA, the CDR3 is TGCGGCAGCACTCCCCCGGGGGCAGCCTCCTACGAGCAGTACTTC.

For this clonotype: One end of the junction fails to match germline, which may point to a read error. The chain couples TRBV20-1 to TRBJ2-3; the match to TRBD1 covers 7 bases. The CDR3 has 13 amino acids. The germline V gene encodes CDR1 DFQATT and CDR2 SNEGSKA (reference sequence). The CDR3 nucleotides are TGCAGTGCTCCAAACAGGGGCACCGATACGCAGTATTTT. Translation: CSAPNRGTDTQYF.

This clonotype has only a few counts. The gene calls are TRBV7-9 and TRBJ1-2; 7 bases match TRBD1. CDR1 is SEHNR, CDR2 FQNEAQ, per germline (reference sequence). Trimming removed 6 bases from V and 3 bases from J; junction bases left unmatched: 7. The CDR3 is made up of 14 amino acids. Here the CDR3 reads CASSPQGFDYGYTF. DNA of the CDR3: TGTGCCAGCAGTCCACAGGGGTTTGACTATGGCTACACCTTC.

The rearrangement joins TRBV6-6 to TRBJ1-2, with D possibly being TRBD1 (5 bases). The CDR3 has 13 amino acids. V was clipped by 6 bases and J by 8 bases, with 16 bases between them. Germline V gene sequence: CDR1 MNHNY, CDR2 SVGAGI (reference sequence). The CDR3 DNA is TGTGCCAGCAGCCCGACGGGGGGGGAAGGCTACACCTTC. Its protein product is CASSPTGGEGYTF.

This clonotype was recorded at least ten times. The V call is TRBV12-3 or TRBV12-4, the J call TRBJ2-2; TRBD1 might be the D (5 bases). Trimming left V 5 bases short and J 5 bases short, with 6 bases between. The CDR3 runs to 12 residues. The CDR3 DNA reads TGTGCCAGCAGTCCAGGGACCGGGGAGCTGTTTTTT. This gives the protein CASSPGTGELFF.

J is TRBJ2-5 and V is TRBV15; 8 positions match TRBD2. The CDR3 extends over 14 amino acids. V lost 4 bases and J lost 5; bases outside the gene matches: 6. Germline V CDR1 and CDR2: LNHNV, YYDKDF (reference sequence). CDR3 in amino acids: CATSTRGGRETQYF. The CDR3 DNA reads as TGTGCCACCAGCACTCGGGGGGGCCGGGAGACCCAGTACTTC.

This clonotype occurred a few times. The J gene is TRBJ2-3, the V gene TRBV5-1, with 8 bases aligning to TRBD1. The CDR3 spans 16 residues. Germline lookup yields CDR1 SGHRS and CDR2 YFSETQ. Germline trimming cut 4 bases from V and 1 base from J; bases unmatched to any gene: 8. The CDR3, as DNA: TGCGCCAGCAGCCTCCAGGGGACAGGCCGCACAGATACGCAGTATTTT. The encoded protein is CASSLQGTGRTDTQYF.

This clonotype was counted ten times or more. V usage is TRBV5-1 and J usage is TRBJ2-5; D not resolved. With 5 bases removed from V and 4 bases from J, the gap between germline ends came to 12 bases. This CDR3 region has 13 residues. Germline V CDR1 and CDR2: SGHRS, YFSETQ. In nucleotides, the CDR3 is TGCGCCAGCAGTAGAGGAATTAGAGAGACCCAGTACTTC. It translates to CASSRGIRETQYF.